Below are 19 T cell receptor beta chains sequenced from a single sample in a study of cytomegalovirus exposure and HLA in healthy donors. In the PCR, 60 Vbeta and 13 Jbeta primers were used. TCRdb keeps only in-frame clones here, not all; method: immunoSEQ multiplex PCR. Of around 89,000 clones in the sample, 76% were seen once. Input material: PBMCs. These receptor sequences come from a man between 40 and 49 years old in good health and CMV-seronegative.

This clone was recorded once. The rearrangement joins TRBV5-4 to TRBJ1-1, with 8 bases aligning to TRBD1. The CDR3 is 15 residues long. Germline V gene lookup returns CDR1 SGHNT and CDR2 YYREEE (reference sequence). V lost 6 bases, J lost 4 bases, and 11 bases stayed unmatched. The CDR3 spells CASKGSTGATTEAFF. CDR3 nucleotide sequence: TGTGCCAGCAAAGGATCGACAGGGGCGACCACTGAAGCTTTCTTT. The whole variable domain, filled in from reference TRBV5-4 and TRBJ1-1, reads ETGVTQSPTHLIKTRGQQVTLRCSSQSGHNTVSWYQQALGQGPQFIFQYYREEENGRGNFPPRFSGLQFPNYSSELNVNALELDDSALYLCASKGSTGATTEAFFGQGTRLTVV.

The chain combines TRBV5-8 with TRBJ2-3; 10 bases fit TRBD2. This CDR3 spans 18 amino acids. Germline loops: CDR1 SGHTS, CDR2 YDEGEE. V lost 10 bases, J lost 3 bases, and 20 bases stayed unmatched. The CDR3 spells CAFSLSSGGFLSTDTQYF. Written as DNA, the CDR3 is TGTGCCTTCTCCCTGAGTAGCGGGGGGTTTTTATCAACAGATACGCAGTATTTT.

The CDR3 nucleotides are TGCGCCAGCAGCCATCCTTATAGGCAGGGCGCCTTTCTTACCTACGAGCAGTACTTC. It yields the protein CASSHPYRQGAFLTYEQYF. The chain carries TRBV4-1 and TRBJ2-7; perhaps TRBD1 as D (5 bases). Trimming removed 3 bases at V and 2 bases at J, with 26 bases between. CDR3 length: 19 residues. CDR1 is MGHRA and CDR2 is YSYEKL in the germline V gene.

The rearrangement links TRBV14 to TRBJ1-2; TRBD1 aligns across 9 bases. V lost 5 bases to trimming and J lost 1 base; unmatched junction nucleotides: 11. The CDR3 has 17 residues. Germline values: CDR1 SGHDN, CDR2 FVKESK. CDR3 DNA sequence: TGTGCCAGCAGCGACGGGGACAGGGATTTTTATAACTATGGCTACACCTTC. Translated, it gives CASSDGDRDFYNYGYTF.

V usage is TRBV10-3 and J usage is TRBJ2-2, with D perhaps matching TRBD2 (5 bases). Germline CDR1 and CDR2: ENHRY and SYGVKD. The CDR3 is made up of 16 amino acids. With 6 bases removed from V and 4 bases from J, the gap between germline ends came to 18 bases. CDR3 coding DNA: TGTGCCATCAGCGTCTTTTGGGAGCGTGGCACCGGGGAGCTGTTTTTT. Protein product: CAISVFWERGTGELFF.

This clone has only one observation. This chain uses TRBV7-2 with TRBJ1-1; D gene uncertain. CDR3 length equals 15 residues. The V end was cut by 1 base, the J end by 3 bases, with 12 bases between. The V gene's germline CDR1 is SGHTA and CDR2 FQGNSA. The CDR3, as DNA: TGTGCCAGCAGCTTAGTGCTGCTGGGCGACACTGAAGCTTTCTTT. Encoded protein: CASSLVLLGDTEAFF.

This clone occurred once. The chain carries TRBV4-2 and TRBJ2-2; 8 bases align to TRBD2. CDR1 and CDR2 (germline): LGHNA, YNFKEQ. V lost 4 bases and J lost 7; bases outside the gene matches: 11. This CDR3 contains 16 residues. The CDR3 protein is CASSPRDSGVGGELFF. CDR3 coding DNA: TGTGCCAGCAGCCCCCGTGATAGCGGGGTGGGCGGGGAGCTGTTTTTT.

The CDR3 coding sequence is TGTGCCAGCAGTTGGAGGGAGGACAGGGGCTACACCTTC. Its protein product is CASSWREDRGYTF. V gene TRBV28 combines with J gene TRBJ1-2; 7 nucleotides align to TRBD1. V dropped 4 bases and J dropped 8; count of bases not matched to a gene: 7. Germline V gene data show CDR1 as MDHEN and CDR2 as SYDVKM. This CDR3 contains 13 residues.

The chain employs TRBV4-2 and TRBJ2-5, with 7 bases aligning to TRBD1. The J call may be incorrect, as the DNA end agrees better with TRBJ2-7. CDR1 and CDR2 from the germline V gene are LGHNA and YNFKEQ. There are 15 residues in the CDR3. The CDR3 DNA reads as TGTGCCAGCAGCCCCCGGGACAGCCACTCCTACGAGCAGTACTTC. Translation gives CASSPRDSHSYEQYF.

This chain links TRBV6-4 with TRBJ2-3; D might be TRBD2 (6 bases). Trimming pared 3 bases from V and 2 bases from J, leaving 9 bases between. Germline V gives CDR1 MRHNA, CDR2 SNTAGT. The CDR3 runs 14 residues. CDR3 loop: CASSEGLSTDTQYF. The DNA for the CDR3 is TGTGCCAGCAGTGAGGGACTGTCCACAGATACGCAGTATTTT.

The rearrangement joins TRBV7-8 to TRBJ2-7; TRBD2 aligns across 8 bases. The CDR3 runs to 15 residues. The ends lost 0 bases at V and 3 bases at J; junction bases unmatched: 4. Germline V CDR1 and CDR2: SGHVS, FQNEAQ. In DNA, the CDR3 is TGTGCCAGCAGCTTAGCGCGGACTAGCATCTACGAGCAGTACTTC. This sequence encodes CASSLARTSIYEQYF.

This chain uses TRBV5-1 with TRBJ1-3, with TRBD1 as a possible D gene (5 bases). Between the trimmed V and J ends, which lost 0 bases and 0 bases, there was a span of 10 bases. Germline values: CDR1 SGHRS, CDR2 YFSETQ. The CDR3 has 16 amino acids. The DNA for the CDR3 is TGCGCCAGCAGCTTGGTACAGGCGAGCTCTGGAAACACCATATATTTT. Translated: CASSLVQASSGNTIYF.

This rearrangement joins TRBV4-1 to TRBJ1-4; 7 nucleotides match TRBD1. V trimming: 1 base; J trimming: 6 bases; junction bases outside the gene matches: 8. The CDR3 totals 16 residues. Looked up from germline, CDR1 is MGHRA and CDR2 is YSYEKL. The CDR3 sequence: CASSQVRTGAYEKLFF. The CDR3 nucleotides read TGCGCCAGCAGCCAAGTTAGGACAGGCGCTTATGAAAAACTGTTTTTT.

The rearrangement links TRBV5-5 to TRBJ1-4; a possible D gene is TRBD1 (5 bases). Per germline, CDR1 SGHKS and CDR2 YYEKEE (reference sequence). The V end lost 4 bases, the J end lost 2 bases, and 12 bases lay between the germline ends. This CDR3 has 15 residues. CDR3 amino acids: CASSPGGVTNEKLFF. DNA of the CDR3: TGTGCCAGCAGCCCCGGGGGGGTGACTAATGAAAAACTGTTTTTT.

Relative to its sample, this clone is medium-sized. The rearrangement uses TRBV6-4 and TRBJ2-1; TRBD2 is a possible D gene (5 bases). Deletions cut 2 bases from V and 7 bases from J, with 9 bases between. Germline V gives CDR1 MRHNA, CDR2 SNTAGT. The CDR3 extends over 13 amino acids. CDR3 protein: CASSDSGENEQFF. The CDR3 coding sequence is TGTGCCAGCAGTGACAGCGGTGAGAATGAGCAGTTCTTC.

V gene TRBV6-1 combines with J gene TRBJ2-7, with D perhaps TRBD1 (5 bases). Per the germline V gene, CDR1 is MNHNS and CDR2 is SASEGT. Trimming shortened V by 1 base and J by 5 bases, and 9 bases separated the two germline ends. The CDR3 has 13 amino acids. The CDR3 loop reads CASSEGGYDEQYF. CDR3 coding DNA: TGTGCCAGCAGTGAAGGGGGCTACGACGAGCAGTACTTC.

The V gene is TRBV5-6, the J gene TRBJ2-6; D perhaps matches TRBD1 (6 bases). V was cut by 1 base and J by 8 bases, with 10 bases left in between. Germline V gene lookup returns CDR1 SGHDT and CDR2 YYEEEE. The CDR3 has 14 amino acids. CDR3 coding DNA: TGTGCCAGCAGCTTGCCTACAGGGCCCAACGTCCTGACTTTC. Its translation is CASSLPTGPNVLTF.

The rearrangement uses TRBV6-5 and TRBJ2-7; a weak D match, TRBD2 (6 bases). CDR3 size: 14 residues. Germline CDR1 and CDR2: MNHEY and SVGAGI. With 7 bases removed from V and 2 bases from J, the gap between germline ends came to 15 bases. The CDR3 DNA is TGTGCCAGCAAAAGGAGGGACGGGACCTACGAGCAGTACTTC. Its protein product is CASKRRDGTYEQYF.

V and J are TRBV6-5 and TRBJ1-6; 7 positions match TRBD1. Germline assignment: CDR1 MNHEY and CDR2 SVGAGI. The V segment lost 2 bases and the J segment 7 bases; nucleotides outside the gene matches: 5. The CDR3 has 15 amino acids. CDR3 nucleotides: TGTGCCAGCAGTTACCTGACAGGGCAGAATTCACCCCTCCACTTT. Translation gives CASSYLTGQNSPLHF.